This TCR beta chain is from a study of OX40 agonist ivuxolimab in advanced cancers. Concerning the study at large: The costimulatory receptor OX40 (CD134) was targeted by ivuxolimab, a fully human IgG2 agonistic monoclonal antibody. Intravenous ivuxolimab was administered to patients every 2 weeks at six dose levels: 0.01, 0.1, 0.3, 1.5, 3 and 10 mg/kg. Of the roughly 54 dose-escalation patients, hepatocellular carcinoma was present in some 19, melanoma in around 15, renal cell carcinoma in 9 and head and neck cancer in 9. A male proportion of roughly 80% and a mean age of roughly 55 years, ranging from 23 to 79, were recorded for the dose-escalation cohort. Prior anti-PD-1, anti-PD-L1 or anti-CTLA-4 therapy was permitted, and checkpoint inhibitors had been received by about two fifths of dose-escalation patients. Partial responses were achieved by three dose-escalation patients, of whom one had hepatocellular carcinoma and two had cutaneous melanoma. Peripheral TCRbeta sequencing aimed to test whether ivuxolimab altered TCR sequence diversity and caused clonal T-cell expansion. The paper describes the monotherapy dose-escalation part (N of about 47 patients) of the phase I trial of ivuxolimab. What the research found in general, with its limitations: After ivuxolimab, CD8+ T cells had more expanded clones than CD4+ T cells on average. Low levels of normalized T-cell clonal expansion were also shown by some nonresponding patients. The antigen specificity of the peripheral T cells that underwent clonal expansion was not determined. At doses from 0.1 to 3.0 mg/kg, clonal expansion was seen in both CD4+ and CD8+ blood T cells between baseline and week 6. Partial responders in the 0.1-3.0 mg/kg groups had among the lowest normalized peripheral clonal expansion, especially among CD8+ T cells.

To sequence the TCRbeta CDR3 region, genomic DNA was isolated from the sorted cells. The immunoSEQ Assay was used for sequencing of TCRbeta CDR3 regions. The clones in this table, taken by TCRdb from immuneACCESS, are in-frame only. Not every clone is retained; where verified, under half of the shortfall comes from an unresolved V gene, and the cause of the rest is unknown. This sample gives about 93,000 clones in total; 94% of them show up just once. The ten top clones hold about 2.6% of the sample. V sheds 1 base and J sheds 3 bases, leaving 7 bases between their ends. The CDR3 holds 13 amino acids from the cysteine to the phenylalanine. Only the CDR3 DNA is retained, 39 bases long and in frame from the first base. The germline V gene provides CDR1 SGHVS and CDR2 FQNEAQ. This clone was found once. The clone's antigen remains unknown. No much larger clone is present one base from it, and per-base qualities are unavailable.

The trial excluded patients who had a history of autoimmune disease or were on systemic immunosuppression. Peripheral blood for TCR sequencing was collected from all dose cohorts at baseline, on cycle 4 day 1, and on cycle 7 day 1. Samples were obtained from an open-label, multicenter, first-in-human phase I dose-escalation trial of ivuxolimab. Adults with locally advanced or metastatic melanoma, renal cell carcinoma, hepatocellular carcinoma or head and neck squamous cell carcinoma were enrolled in the trial. Before TCR sequencing, CD4+ T cells and CD8+ T cells were sorted from peripheral blood as separate populations.

The source of this sequence is an adult with an advanced solid tumor such as melanoma, head and neck, liver or kidney cancer. The source was CD4+ or CD8+ T cells sorted from blood, collected in a trial of the OX40 agonist ivuxolimab. Here the chain combines TRBV7-8 and TRBJ2-7, with an unclear D gene assignment. The encoded CDR3 is CASSLGQYYEQYF. The DNA reads as follows: TGTGCCAGCAGCTTAGGGCAGTACTACGAGCAGTACTTC.